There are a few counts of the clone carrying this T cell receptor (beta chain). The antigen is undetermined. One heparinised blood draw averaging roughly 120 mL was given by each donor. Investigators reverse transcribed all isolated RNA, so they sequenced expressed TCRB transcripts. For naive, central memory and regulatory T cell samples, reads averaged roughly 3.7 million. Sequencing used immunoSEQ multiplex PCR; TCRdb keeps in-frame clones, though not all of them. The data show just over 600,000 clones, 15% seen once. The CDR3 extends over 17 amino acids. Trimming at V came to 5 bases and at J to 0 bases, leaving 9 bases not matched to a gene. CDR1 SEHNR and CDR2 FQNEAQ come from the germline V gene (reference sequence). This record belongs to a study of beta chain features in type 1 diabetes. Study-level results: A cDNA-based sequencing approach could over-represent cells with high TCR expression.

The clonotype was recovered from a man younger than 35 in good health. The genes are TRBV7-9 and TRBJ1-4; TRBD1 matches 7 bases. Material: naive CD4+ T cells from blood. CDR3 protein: CASSPRTGVATNEKLFF. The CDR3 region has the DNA TGTGCCAGCAGCCCTAGGACAGGTGTTGCAACTAATGAAAAACTGTTTTTT.